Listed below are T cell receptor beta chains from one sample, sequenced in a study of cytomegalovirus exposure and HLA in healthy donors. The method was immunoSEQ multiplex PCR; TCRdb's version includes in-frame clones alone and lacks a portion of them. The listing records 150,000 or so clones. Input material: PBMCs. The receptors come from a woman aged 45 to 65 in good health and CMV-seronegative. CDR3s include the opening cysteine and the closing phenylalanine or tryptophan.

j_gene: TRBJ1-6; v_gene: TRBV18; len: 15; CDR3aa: CASSLNRENNSPLHF
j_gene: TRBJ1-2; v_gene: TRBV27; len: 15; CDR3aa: CASSLLQGGNYGYTF
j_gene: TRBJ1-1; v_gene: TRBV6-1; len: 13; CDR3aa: CASSPRGDTEAFF
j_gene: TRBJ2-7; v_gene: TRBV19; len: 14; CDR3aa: CASSIGGAAYEQYF
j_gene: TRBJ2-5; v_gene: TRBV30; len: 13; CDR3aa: CAWSRLVWETQYF
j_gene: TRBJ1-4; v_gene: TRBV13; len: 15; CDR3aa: CASSINRIIGEKLFF
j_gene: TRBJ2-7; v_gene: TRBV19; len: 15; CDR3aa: CASSIIGGSPYEQYF
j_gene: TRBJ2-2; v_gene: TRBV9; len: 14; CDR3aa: CASSVADQAGELFF
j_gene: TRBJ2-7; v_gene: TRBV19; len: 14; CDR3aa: CASSRTGDAYEQYF
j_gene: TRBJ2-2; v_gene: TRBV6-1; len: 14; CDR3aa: CASSEVKNTGELFF
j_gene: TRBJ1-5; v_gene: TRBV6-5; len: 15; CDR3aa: CASSYSIRGDQPQHF
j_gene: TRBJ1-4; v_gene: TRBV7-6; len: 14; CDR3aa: CASSLGSGGEKLFF
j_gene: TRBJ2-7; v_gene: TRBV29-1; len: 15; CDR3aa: CSVEERGRDSYEQYF
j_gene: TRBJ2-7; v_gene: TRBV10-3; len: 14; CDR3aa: CAISPRDRADEQYF
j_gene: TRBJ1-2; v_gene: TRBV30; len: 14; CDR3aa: CAWSPLRINYGYTF
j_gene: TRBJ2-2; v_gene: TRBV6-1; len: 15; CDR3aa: CASSLAGGITGELFF
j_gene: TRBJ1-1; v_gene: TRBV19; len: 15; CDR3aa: CASSSPGTVNTEAFF
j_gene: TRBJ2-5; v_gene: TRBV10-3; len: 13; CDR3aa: CAINGLAGETQYF
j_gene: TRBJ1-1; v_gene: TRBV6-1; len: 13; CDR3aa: CASGRQGDTEAFF
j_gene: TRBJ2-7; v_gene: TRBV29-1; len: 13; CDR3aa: CSVEKLDSYEQYF
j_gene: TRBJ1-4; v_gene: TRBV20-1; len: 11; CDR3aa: CSAGEDEKLFF
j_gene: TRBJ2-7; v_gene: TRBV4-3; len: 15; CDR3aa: CASSQDLLAGGEQYF
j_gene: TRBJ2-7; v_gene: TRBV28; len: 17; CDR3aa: CASSLSWGPVSSYEQYF
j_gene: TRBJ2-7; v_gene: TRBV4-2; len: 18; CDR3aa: CASSQPVRLAGGPGEQYF
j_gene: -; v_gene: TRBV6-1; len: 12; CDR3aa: CASSVVGYEQYF
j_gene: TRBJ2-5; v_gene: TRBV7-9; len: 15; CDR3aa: CASSLQGNGQETQYF
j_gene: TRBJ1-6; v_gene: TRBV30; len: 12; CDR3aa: CAWNSFNSPLHF
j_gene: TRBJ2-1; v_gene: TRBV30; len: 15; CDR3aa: CAWHPGAESYNEQFF
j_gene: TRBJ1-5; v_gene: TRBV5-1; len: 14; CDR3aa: CASSSGQQDQPQHF
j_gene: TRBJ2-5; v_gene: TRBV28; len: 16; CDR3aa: CASSLGGSASPETQYF
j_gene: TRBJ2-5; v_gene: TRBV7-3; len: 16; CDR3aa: CASSPGGGGILKTQYF
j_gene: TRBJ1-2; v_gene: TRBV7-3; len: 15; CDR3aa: CASSLGPTGDNGYTF
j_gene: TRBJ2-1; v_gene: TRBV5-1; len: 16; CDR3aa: CASSVIKPGLRNEQFF
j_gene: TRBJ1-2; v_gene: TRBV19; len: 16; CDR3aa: CASSPGVSPSNYGYTF
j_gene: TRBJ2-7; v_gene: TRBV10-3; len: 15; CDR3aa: CAISESGGIAYEQYF
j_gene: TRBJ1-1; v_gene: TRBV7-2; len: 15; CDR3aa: CASSPLGQTNTEAFF
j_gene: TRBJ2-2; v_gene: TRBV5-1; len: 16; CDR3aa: CASSLATRGETGELFF
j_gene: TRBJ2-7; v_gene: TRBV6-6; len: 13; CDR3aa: CASYPGGTYEQYF
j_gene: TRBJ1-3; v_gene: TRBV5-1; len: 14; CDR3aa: CASSSGTSSNTIYF
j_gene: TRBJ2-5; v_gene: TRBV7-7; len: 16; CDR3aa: CASSLTSRGEWETQYF
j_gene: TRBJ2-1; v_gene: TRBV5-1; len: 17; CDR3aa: CASTPGGTSGGGNEQFF